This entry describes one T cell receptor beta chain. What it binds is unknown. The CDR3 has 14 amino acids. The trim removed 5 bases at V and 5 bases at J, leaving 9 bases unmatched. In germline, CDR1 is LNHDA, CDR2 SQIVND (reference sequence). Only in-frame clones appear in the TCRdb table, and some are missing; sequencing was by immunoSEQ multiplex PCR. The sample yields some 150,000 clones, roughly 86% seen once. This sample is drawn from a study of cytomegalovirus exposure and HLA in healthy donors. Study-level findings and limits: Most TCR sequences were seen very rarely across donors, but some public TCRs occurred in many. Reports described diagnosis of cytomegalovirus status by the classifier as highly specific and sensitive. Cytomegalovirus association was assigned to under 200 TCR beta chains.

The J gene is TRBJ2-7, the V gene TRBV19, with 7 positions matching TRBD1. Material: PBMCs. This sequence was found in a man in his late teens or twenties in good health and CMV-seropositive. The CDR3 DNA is TGTGCCAGTAGTCCGACAGGGCCCAGGGACGAGCAGTACTTC. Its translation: CASSPTGPRDEQYF.